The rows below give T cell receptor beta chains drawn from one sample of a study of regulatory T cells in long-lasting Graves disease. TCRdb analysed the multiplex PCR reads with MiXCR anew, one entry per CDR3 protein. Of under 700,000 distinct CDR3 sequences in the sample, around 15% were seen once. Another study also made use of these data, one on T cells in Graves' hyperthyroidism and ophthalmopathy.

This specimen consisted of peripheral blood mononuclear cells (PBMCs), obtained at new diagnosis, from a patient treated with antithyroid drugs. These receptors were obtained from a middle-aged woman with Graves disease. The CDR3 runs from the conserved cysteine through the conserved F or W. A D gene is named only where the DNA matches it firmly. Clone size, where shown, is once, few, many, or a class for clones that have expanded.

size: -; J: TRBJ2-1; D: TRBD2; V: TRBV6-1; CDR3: CASSPTSGSNEQFF; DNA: TGTGCCAGCAGTCCGACTAGCGGGAGCAATGAGCAGTTCTTC
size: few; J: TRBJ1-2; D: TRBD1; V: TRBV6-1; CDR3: CASNQGGEGYTF; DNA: TGTGCCAGCAACCAGGGGGGTGAGGGCTACACCTTC
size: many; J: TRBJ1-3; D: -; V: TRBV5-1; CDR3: CASSLGGTGLNTIYF; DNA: TGCGCCAGCAGCTTGGGTGGGACCGGGCTGAACACCATATATTTT
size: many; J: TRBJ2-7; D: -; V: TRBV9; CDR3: CASSADRCNEQYF; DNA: TGTGCCAGCAGCGCCGACAGATGCAACGAGCAGTACTTC
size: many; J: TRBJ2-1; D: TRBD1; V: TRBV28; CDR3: CASSFNIRTGGFF; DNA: TGTGCCAGCAGTTTTAACATCCGGACAGGGGGGTTCTTC
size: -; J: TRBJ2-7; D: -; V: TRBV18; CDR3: CANSPPRDSYEQYF; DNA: TGTGCCAACTCACCACCGCGGGACAGCTACGAGCAGTACTTC
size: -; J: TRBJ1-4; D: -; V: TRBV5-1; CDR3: CASSPTSGTLFF; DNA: TGCGCCAGCAGCCCGACCTCCGGGACGCTGTTTTTT
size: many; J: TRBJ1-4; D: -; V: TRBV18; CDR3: CASSRGGGEKLFF; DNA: TGTGCCAGCAGCCGCGGGGGTGGTGAAAAACTGTTTTTT
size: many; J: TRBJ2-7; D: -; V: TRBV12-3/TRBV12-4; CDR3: CASSLNRDHEQYF; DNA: TGTGCCAGCAGTTTAAACAGGGACCACGAGCAGTACTTC
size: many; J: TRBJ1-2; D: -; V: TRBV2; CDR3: CASRSPDSEANYGYTF; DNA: TGTGCCAGCAGGTCTCCGGACAGTGAAGCTAACTATGGCTACACCTTC
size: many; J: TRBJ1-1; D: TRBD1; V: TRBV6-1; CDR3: CASKNRGSHTEAFF; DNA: TGTGCCAGCAAGAACAGGGGGTCGCACACTGAAGCTTTCTTT
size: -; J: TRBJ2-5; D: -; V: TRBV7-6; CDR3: CASSPPSETQYF; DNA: TGTGCCAGCAGCCCCCCATCCGAGACCCAGTACTTC
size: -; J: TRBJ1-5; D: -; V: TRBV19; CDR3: CASSIDGRGGLSNQPQHF; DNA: TGTGCCAGTAGTATAGATGGTAGGGGGGGACTAAGCAATCAGCCCCAGCATTTT
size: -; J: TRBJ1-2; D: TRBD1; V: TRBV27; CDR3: CASSFGTGGRYGYTF; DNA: TGTGCCAGCAGTTTCGGGACAGGGGGAAGGTATGGCTACACCTTC
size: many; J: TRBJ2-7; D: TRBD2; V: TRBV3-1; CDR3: CASASASGGGEQYF; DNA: TGTGCCAGCGCATCCGCTAGCGGGGGGGGGGAGCAGTACTTC
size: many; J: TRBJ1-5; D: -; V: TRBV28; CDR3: CASSPARGSNQPQHF; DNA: TGTGCCAGCAGTCCGGCGAGGGGTAGCAATCAGCCCCAGCATTTT
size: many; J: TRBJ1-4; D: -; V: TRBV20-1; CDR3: CSARRQFNEKLFF; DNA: TGCAGTGCCAGACGACAGTTTAATGAAAAACTGTTTTTT
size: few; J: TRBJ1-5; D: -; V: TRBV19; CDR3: CASTMTGTGQPQHF; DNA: TGTGCCAGTACCATGACAGGTACAGGTCAGCCCCAGCATTTT
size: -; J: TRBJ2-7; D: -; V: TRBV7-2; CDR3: CASSYRVSRTYEQYF; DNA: TGTGCCAGCAGCTACAGGGTTTCTCGGACCTACGAGCAGTACTTC
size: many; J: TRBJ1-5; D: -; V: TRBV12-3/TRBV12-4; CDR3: CASSLARRQFGNQPQHF; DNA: TGTGCCAGCAGTTTAGCCCGTCGGCAGTTTGGAAATCAGCCCCAGCATTTT
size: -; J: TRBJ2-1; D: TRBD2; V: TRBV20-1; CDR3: CSAGTSVYLNNEQFF; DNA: TGCAGTGCCGGGACTAGCGTCTATCTGAACAATGAGCAGTTCTTC
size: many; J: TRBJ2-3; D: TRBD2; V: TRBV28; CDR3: CASTATGTSGTDTQYF; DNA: TGTGCCAGCACCGCCACCGGGACTAGCGGCACAGATACGCAGTATTTT
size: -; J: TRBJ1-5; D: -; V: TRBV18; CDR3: CASSPPSRAGLGNQPQHF; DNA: TGTGCCAGCTCACCACCGAGCAGGGCTGGTCTGGGCAATCAGCCCCAGCATTTT
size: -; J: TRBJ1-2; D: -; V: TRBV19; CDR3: CASSPSTGTNYGYTF; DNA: TGTGCCAGTAGTCCCTCGACAGGAACTAACTATGGCTACACCTTC
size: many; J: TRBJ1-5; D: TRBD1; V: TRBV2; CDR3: CASSTGVRQPQHF; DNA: TGTGCCAGCAGTACAGGGGTTAGGCAGCCCCAGCATTTT
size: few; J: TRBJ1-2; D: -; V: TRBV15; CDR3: CATSRDRSISSDYTF; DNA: TGTGCCACCAGCAGAGATAGGAGCATCTCGAGCGACTACACCTTC
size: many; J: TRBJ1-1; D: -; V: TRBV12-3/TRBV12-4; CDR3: CASSLRQGAFF; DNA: TGTGCCAGCAGTTTACGGCAGGGAGCTTTCTTT
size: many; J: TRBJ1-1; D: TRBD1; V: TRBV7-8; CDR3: CASIQGQANTEAFF; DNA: TGTGCCAGCATCCAGGGACAGGCGAACACTGAAGCTTTCTTT
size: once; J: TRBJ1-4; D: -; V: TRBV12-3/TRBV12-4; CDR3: CASSLRGSNEKLFF; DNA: TGTGCCAGCAGTTTACGGGGTTCTAATGAAAAACTGTTTTTT
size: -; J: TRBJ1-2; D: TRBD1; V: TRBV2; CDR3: CASSPPGTGAGNTF; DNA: TGCGCCAGCAGTCCACCCGGGACAGGGGCTGGGAACACCTTC
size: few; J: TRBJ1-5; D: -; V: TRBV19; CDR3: CASSPSKEGWRPQHF; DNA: TGTGCCAGTAGTCCCTCGAAGGAGGGATGGAGGCCCCAGCATTTT
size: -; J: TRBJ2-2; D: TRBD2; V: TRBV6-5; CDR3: CASSYSNGLAGGSGELFF; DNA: TGTGCCAGCAGTTACTCGAACGGGCTAGCGGGGGGATCCGGGGAGCTGTTTTTT
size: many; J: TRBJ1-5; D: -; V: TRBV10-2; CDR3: CASSDGSNQPQHF; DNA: TGCGCCAGCAGTGACGGTAGCAATCAGCCCCAGCATTTT
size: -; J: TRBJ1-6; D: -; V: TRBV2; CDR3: CATRPPGSVSPLHF; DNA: TGTGCTACCCGCCCCCCGGGTAGTGTCTCACCCCTCCACTTT
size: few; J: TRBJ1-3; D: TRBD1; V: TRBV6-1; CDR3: CASRQGVYSGNTIYF; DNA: TGTGCCAGCAGGCAGGGGGTATACTCTGGAAACACCATATATTTT